This TCR beta chain was obtained from a study of blood T cell repertoires in COVID-19. V dropped 0 bases and J dropped 4; count of bases not matched to a gene: 6. The CDR3 is 16 residues long. Germline V gene lookup returns CDR1 SGDLS and CDR2 YYNGEE. Per the study methods: Reference gene primer amplification gave estimated nucleated cell counts. The table came from immunoSEQ multiplex PCR; TCRdb's copy has only in-frame clones and leaves some out. That table gives V, J and clone size, and the DNA gave D and trimming. The data show 200,000 to 300,000 clones, roughly 86% seen once. The receptor was derived from a man aged 35 to 55 who had recovered from COVID-19. What was sequenced was peripheral blood. The rearrangement joins TRBV9 to TRBJ2-1; 8 bases map to TRBD2. The CDR3 coding sequence is TGTGCCAGCAGCGTAGATGCGGGGGGAACATACAATGAGCAGTTCTTC. This gives the protein CASSVDAGGTYNEQFF.